The following is a T cell receptor (beta chain) sequence with its context. The antigen is undetermined. The data stem from a study of brain metastases from non-small cell lung cancer. The table came from immunoSEQ multiplex PCR; TCRdb's copy has only in-frame clones and leaves some out. The data show about 15,000 clones, with about 85% seen just once and around 7.6% held by the top ten. Trimming took 4 bases from V and 5 from J; bases not matched to a gene: 2. This CDR3 spans 13 amino acids. Germline V CDR1 and CDR2: SGHRS, YFSETQ. Study-wide results and limits: Brain metastases had lower T-cell infiltration than primary tumors. TCR repertoires overlapped largely between brain metastases and matched primaries. Compared with their matched primary tumors, approximately 68% of brain metastases showed expanded T-cell clones.

The sample taken for sequencing was primary lung tumor tissue. This TCR came from a donor at least 40 years old with non-small cell lung cancer. The V gene is TRBV5-1, the J gene TRBJ1-1; 10 bases map to TRBD1. As DNA, the CDR3 is TGCGCCAGCAGCAGGGACAGGGGAACTGAAGCTTTCTTT. Protein: CASSRDRGTEAFF.